The present T cell receptor (beta chain) was sequenced within a study of shared clonotypes between healthy human individuals (TCRdb year 2020). Study-wide context: The cohort included three men and a couple of women between 18 and 49 years of age. To estimate repertoire size and how much clonotypes are shared between individuals, the study performed deep sequencing of blood TCR repertoires from 4 to 6 healthy adults. Between about 0.85 and 8.9 billion PBMCs per donor were obtained by leukapheresis. For each donor, CD4 naive and CD4 memory were each given three plates, CD8 naive was given two plates, and CD8 memory was given one plate. To increase sequencing depth and limit assay-specific biases, TCR repertoire library preparation and sequencing were carried out by different laboratories using diverse techniques. Overall study results and their limits: Estimated clonotype richness was generally larger for naive than for memory subsets. Because the study included a small number of donors, the genetic and exposure-history diversity represented was limited. Pairwise subsampling led to the expectation that sequencing depth would affect the degree of clonotype sharing among donors. Only blood was sampled, and tissue TCR repertoires likely differ from those in blood. Sharing across a few donors was observed for about 5% of naive CD4, over 3% of naive CD8, roughly 2.3% of memory CD4, and 0.4% of memory CD8 clonotypes. Rarefaction of sorted-subset datasets indicated incomplete sequencing despite the large sequencing depth. Clonotypes shared by all four sorted-subset donors showed higher generation probabilities than non-shared clonotypes.

CDR1 and CDR2, looked up from the germline V gene, are MGHRA and YSYEKL. The V end loses 1 base and the J end loses 1 base, and a stretch of 14 bases separates them. Including the terminal cysteine and phenylalanine, the CDR3 comprises 16 residues. The retained sequence is limited to the CDR3, 48 bases, with the frame set at the first base. Using the deep immunoSEQ assay, multiplex PCR amplified TCR CDR3 regions from genomic DNA. Extracted genomic DNA from each cell subset was distributed evenly across all wells of several immunoSEQ 96-well plates, and each plate was treated as a replicate. For sorted subsets, each replicate PCR was loaded with around 200 ng genomic DNA, equivalent to 30,000 or so T cell genomes. The purified libraries were quantified using a Qubit 3.0 fluorometer, sized with a Bioanalyzer 2100, and then quantified again using the KAPA Library Quantification kit. Each immunoSEQ 96-well plate was sequenced on its own single-read 150-cycle Illumina NextSeq 550 flow cell. Under the source paper's analysis protocol: Because only junctional sequences without quality scores were contained in the immunoSEQ output, filtering matching that applied to full-length reads could not be performed. To assign V/J genes and CDR3, sequences were annotated using PyIR, a Python wrapper for IgBLAST v1.9, with IMGT germline references. Reads were removed for weak V/J assignments (E-value above 1e-6), missing CDR3, stop codons, out-of-frame junctions, or ambiguous translated residues. V3J clonotypes were defined as sequences sharing the same inferred V gene, J gene, and CDR3 amino acid sequence. The percentage overlap between two repertoires was calculated by dividing the number of shared unique clonotypes by the size of the smaller repertoire. RTK rarefaction, the Chao1 estimator, and Recon v2.1 estimates of unobserved clonotypes were used to assess repertoire richness. Generation probabilities for all TCRbeta clonotypes obtained by the gDNA method from a few donors were computed using OLGA. In its TCRdb copy, this immuneACCESS table keeps in-frame sequences only and misses some clones. Where compared with another copy, unresolved V genes explain less than half of these, and the others have no known cause. The V and J calls and clone size were taken over from that table, and D and trimming were inferred from the DNA. The sample data list some 1,900,000 clones, and just under 95% of these were observed just once. The leading ten clones occupy under 1.5% of the sample.

CD8 naive samples consisted of CD45RO-negative cells that were positively selected for CCR7, yielding a CD45RA+CCR7+ population without TemRA cells. The donors were healthy, HIV-negative adults who had no recently reported acute infections or vaccinations. Every donor was a Caucasian adult residing in Nashville, Tennessee, USA. Blood was obtained by leukapheresis, after which PBMCs were separated by Ficoll-Histopaque density gradient centrifugation and cryopreserved in liquid nitrogen vapor phase. Analytical flow cytometry was used to check the purity and quantity of every magnetically sorted T cell population. Genomic DNA was isolated from each sorted fraction and quantified by UV absorbance on a Nanodrop 2000c. Worth noting for this clone: Its antigen target is currently unknown. No base-level quality is on record; no much larger clone is a single base apart.

This clonotype was sampled from a man between 18 and 29 years old in good health. Material: naive CD8+ T cells sorted from blood. The cell subset or site label on this specimen signifies: CD45RA+CCR7+. The receptor chain draws on TRBV4-1 and TRBJ2-7; TRBD1 is a weak D gene call, 6 bases matching. At the DNA level, the sequence is TGCGCCAGCAGCCAAGTATCCGGGACAATGTCCTACGAGCAGTACTTC. This encodes CASSQVSGTMSYEQYF.